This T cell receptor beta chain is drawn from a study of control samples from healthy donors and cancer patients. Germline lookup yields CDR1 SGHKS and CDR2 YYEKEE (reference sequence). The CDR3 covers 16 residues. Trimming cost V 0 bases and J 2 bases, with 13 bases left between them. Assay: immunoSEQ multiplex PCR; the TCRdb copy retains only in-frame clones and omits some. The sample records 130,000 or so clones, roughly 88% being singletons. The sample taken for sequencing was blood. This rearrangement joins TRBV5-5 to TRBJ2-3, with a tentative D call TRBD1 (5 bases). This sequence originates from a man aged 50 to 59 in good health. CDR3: CASSLGAGANTDTQYF. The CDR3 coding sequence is TGTGCCAGCAGCTTGGGGGCTGGGGCCAACACAGATACGCAGTATTTT.